What follows are 6 T cell receptor beta chains derived from one specimen sequenced in a study of blood T cell repertoires in COVID-19. Assay: immunoSEQ multiplex PCR; the TCRdb copy retains only in-frame clones and omits some. The table records about 150,000 clones, approximately 85% of them present only once. Input material: peripheral blood. Receptor source: a man between 60 and 70 years old with COVID-19, enrolled during active disease.

The V and J genes are TRBV5-5 and TRBJ1-1; no definite D call. Germline V gene lookup returns CDR1 SGHKS and CDR2 YYEKEE (reference sequence). Trimming left V 3 bases short and J 0 bases short, with 6 bases between. CDR3 size: 13 residues. In DNA form, the CDR3 reads TGTGCCAGCAGCTGGGCACTGAACACTGAAGCTTTCTTT. Translating it yields CASSWALNTEAFF.

V is TRBV19 and J is TRBJ1-2, with D possibly being TRBD1 (5 bases). The CDR3 sequence is 14 residues long. The V end lost 2 bases, the J end lost 5 bases, and 12 bases lay between the germline ends. Per the germline V gene, CDR1 is LNHDA and CDR2 is SQIVND (reference sequence). Here the CDR3 reads CASSIKHPGYGYTF. The CDR3 DNA follows: TGTGCCAGTAGTATAAAACATCCAGGGTATGGCTACACCTTC.

Turning to this clone: This specimen includes other DNA sequences encoding the same CDR3. This sequence joins TRBV6-6 and TRBJ1-1; tentative D call: TRBD1 (5 bases). Germline V gene lookup returns CDR1 MNHNY and CDR2 SVGAGI (reference sequence). The ends were cut back, 6 bases at V and 1 base at J, with 9 bases in the middle. The CDR3 extends over 13 amino acids. CDR3 residues: CASRQTENTEAFF. CDR3 DNA sequence: TGTGCCAGCAGACAGACAGAGAACACTGAAGCTTTCTTT.

The chain couples TRBV11-2 to TRBJ1-4, with 11 bases that match TRBD1. After removal of 5 bases from V and 8 bases from J, the junction contained 4 bases not matched to a gene. The CDR3 loop spans 14 amino acids. Germline CDR1 and CDR2: SGHAT and FQNNGV. The DNA for the CDR3 is TGTGCCAGCAGCCGGGACAGGGGGGGCGAAAAACTGTTTTTT. As protein: CASSRDRGGEKLFF.

The chain uses TRBV7-3 and TRBJ1-1, with a tentative D call TRBD1 (6 bases). Germline CDR1 reads SGHTA; CDR2 reads FQGTGA. Trimming removed 4 bases from V and 2 bases from J, with 8 bases in between. This CDR3 has 13 residues. CDR3 DNA: TGTGCCAGCAGCTCGGACAGCAACACTGAAGCTTTCTTT. This sequence encodes CASSSDSNTEAFF.

J is TRBJ1-5 and V is TRBV7-8; tentative D call: TRBD1 (6 bases). The germline CDR1 and CDR2 sequences are SGHVS and FQNEAQ. Deletions cut 3 bases from V and 4 bases from J, with 7 bases between. CDR3 size: 13 residues. In DNA, the CDR3 is TGTGCCAGCAGCTTGGACAGTAATCAGCCCCAGCATTTT. Protein: CASSLDSNQPQHF.